A single sample is the source of the 15 T cell receptor beta chains below, sequenced in a study of blood T cell repertoires in COVID-19. Method: immunoSEQ multiplex PCR; TCRdb's copy keeps in-frame clones and lacks some. The sample holds about 140,000 clones; 88% are singletons and the top ten take about 10%. The sample was peripheral blood. Receptor source: a man aged 55 to 69 with active or convalescent COVID-19.

The chain combines TRBV9 with TRBJ2-7; perhaps TRBD1 as D (5 bases). The CDR3 contains 16 residues. Trimming left V 0 bases short and J 4 bases short, with 17 bases between. Germline V gene lookup returns CDR1 SGDLS and CDR2 YYNGEE. CDR3 amino acids: CASSVDPGQWRYEQYF. The CDR3 DNA follows: TGTGCCAGCAGCGTAGACCCAGGGCAGTGGAGATACGAGCAGTACTTC.

The table lists this clone with a few counts. The V call is TRBV7-3, the J call TRBJ1-1; 7 positions match TRBD1. This CDR3 has 15 amino acids. Germline assignment: CDR1 SGHTA and CDR2 FQGTGA. The V segment lost 5 bases and the J segment 1 base; nucleotides outside the gene matches: 7. The CDR3 nucleotides read TGTGCCAGCAGCCCCTTAGACAGGGAGAACACTGAAGCTTTCTTT. This translates into CASSPLDRENTEAFF. The full variable domain, in which reference TRBV7-3 and TRBJ1-1 provide the parts outside the CDR3, is GAGVSQTPSNKVTEKGKYVELRCDPISGHTALYWYRQSLGQGPEFLIYFQGTGAADDSGLPNDRFFAVRPEGSVSTLKIQRTERGDSAVYLCASSPLDRENTEAFFGQGTRLTVV.

The chain recombines TRBV14 with TRBJ2-2, with TRBD2 identical over 7 bases. CDR1 SGHDN and CDR2 FVKESK come from the germline V gene. With V trimmed by 3 bases and J by 2 bases, 9 bases remained unmatched. The CDR3 covers 17 residues. DNA for the CDR3: TGTGCCAGCAGCCACGGCGGGAGCAGGGTAAACACCGGGGAGCTGTTTTTT. This sequence encodes CASSHGGSRVNTGELFF.

The rearrangement joins TRBV7-9 to TRBJ2-2, with 9 positions matching TRBD1. J lost 5 bases, V lost 5 bases, and 3 bases had no gene match. The CDR3 spans 14 residues. The germline V gene encodes CDR1 SEHNR and CDR2 FQNEAQ (reference sequence). In nucleotides, the CDR3 is TGTGCCAGCAGCCCCGGGACAGGGACCGGGGAGCTGTTTTTT. Protein product: CASSPGTGTGELFF.

This sequence joins TRBV3-1 (or the pseudogene TRBV3-2) and TRBJ2-3; 7 bases map to TRBD1. V shed 2 bases and J 1 base; nucleotides not matched to a gene: 3. CDR3 size: 15 residues. The germline V gene encodes CDR1 LGHDT and CDR2 YNNKEL (reference sequence). The CDR3: CASSQPGTGTDTQYF. As DNA, the CDR3 is TGTGCCAGCAGCCAACCCGGGACAGGCACAGATACGCAGTATTTT.

The chain combines TRBV28 with TRBJ2-7; 8 nucleotides match TRBD2. Losses at the gene ends were 5 bases for V and 0 bases for J; bases not matched to a gene: 6. The length of the CDR3 is 15 residues. Germline assignment: CDR1 MDHEN and CDR2 SYDVKM. CDR3 nucleotides: TGTGCCAGCAGTACTAGCGGCCGTCTCTCCTACGAGCAGTACTTC. Protein product: CASSTSGRLSYEQYF.

The V gene is TRBV19, the J gene TRBJ1-5; TRBD1 agrees at 8 bases. In germline, CDR1 is LNHDA, CDR2 SQIVND (reference sequence). This CDR3 region has 16 residues. J was trimmed by 6 bases and V by 6 bases; bases with no gene match: 13. As DNA, the CDR3 is TGTGCCAGTAGACCGATCGACAGGGGAAGATCTCAGCCCCAGCATTTT. The encoded protein is CASRPIDRGRSQPQHF.

The rearrangement joins TRBV5-1 to TRBJ1-2, with D perhaps TRBD1 (6 bases). The V and J ends lost 3 bases and 4 bases respectively, with 7 bases between them. Germline V gene lookup returns CDR1 SGHRS and CDR2 YFSETQ. The CDR3 spans 12 residues. The CDR3 reads CASSWDTYGYTF. The DNA of the CDR3 is TGCGCCAGCAGCTGGGACACCTATGGCTACACCTTC.

The chain joins TRBV19 to TRBJ2-3; D possibly corresponds to TRBD2 (5 bases). Germline V gene sequence: CDR1 LNHDA, CDR2 SQIVND (reference sequence). The CDR3 runs to 13 residues. V was shortened by 6 bases and J by 0 bases, with 7 bases between the two germline ends. The CDR3 loop is CASRPGSTDTQYF. For the CDR3, the DNA is TGTGCCAGTAGGCCGGGAAGCACAGATACGCAGTATTTT.

The gene calls are TRBV3-1 (or the pseudogene TRBV3-2) and TRBJ2-7; no reliable D call. The length of the CDR3 is 14 residues. V lost 4 bases to trimming and J lost 0 bases, with 10 bases between them. Germline V gene sequence: CDR1 LGHDT, CDR2 YNNKEL (reference sequence). The chain's CDR3 is CASSPLGGSYEQYF. The CDR3 nucleotides are TGTGCCAGCAGCCCCCTCGGCGGCTCCTACGAGCAGTACTTC.

This clone was picked up a small number of times. The chain is built from TRBV7-8 and TRBJ2-7, with 7 bases lining up with TRBD1. CDR1 and CDR2 (germline): SGHVS, FQNEAQ. The CDR3 sequence is 13 residues long. J lost 4 bases, V lost 5 bases, and 5 bases had no gene match. The chain's CDR3 is CASSLTGQYEQYF. The CDR3 bases are TGTGCCAGCAGCCTCACGGGACAGTACGAGCAGTACTTC.

V and J are TRBV5-6 and TRBJ2-5; 7 nucleotides line up with TRBD2. V lost 2 bases to trimming and J lost 1 base; unmatched junction nucleotides: 8. The CDR3 totals 16 residues. CDR1 and CDR2 (germline): SGHDT, YYEEEE. The CDR3 sequence is CASSFRPSGIQETQYF. CDR3 DNA sequence: TGTGCCAGCAGCTTTAGGCCTAGCGGAATCCAAGAGACCCAGTACTTC.

The rearrangement uses TRBV5-5 and TRBJ1-1; 9 nucleotides align to TRBD1. The CDR3 has 15 amino acids. Per germline, CDR1 SGHKS and CDR2 YYEKEE (reference sequence). V shed 0 bases, J shed 4 bases, and the junction held 4 bases outside the gene matches. In nucleotides, the CDR3 is TGTGCCAGCAGCTTGGGGGACAGGGACATCACTGAAGCTTTCTTT. Translation: CASSLGDRDITEAFF.

J is TRBJ2-1 and V is TRBV6-2 or TRBV6-3; the match to TRBD2 covers 10 bases. Germline V gives CDR1 MNHEY, CDR2 SVGEGT. This CDR3 comprises 16 residues. Trimming cost V 0 bases and J 8 bases; bases outside gene matches: 7. This CDR3 is CASSYSMVAGGHEQFF. CDR3 nucleotides: TGTGCCAGCAGTTACTCGATGGTAGCGGGAGGCCATGAGCAGTTCTTC.

V usage is TRBV7-2 and J usage is TRBJ2-1; the match to TRBD2 covers 9 bases. The germline V gene encodes CDR1 SGHTA and CDR2 FQGNSA. The CDR3 spans 19 residues. V gave up 1 base and J gave up 0 bases; unmatched junction bases: 10. The CDR3 DNA is TGTGCCAGCAGCTTAGATCCGCTAGCGGGACAAAGCTCCTACAATGAGCAGTTCTTC. Translation gives CASSLDPLAGQSSYNEQFF.